The 27 T cell receptor beta chains given below trace back to one sample, sequenced in a study of T cell responses to AZD1222 COVID-19 vaccine. The protocol was immunoSEQ multiplex PCR, while the TCRdb copy is restricted to in-frame clones and leaves out a portion. The sample holds around 120,000 clones; 88% are singletons and the top ten take approximately 19%. The source material was peripheral blood, sampled on day 0 of MenACWY control vaccination. The source is an adult in good health.

The chain has TRBV11-2 and TRBJ1-5, with unresolved D. The CDR3 has 13 residues. Germline CDR1 reads SGHAT; CDR2 reads FQNNGV. V was trimmed by 0 bases and J by 11 bases, leaving 11 bases between them. The DNA for the CDR3 is TGTGCCAGCAGCTTAGATCCACCGGGATCCCAGCATTTT. It specifies CASSLDPPGSQHF.

Only one count was recorded for this clone. The chain employs TRBV5-1 and TRBJ2-7; D gene unclear. Germline V CDR1 and CDR2: SGHRS, YFSETQ. The V end was cut by 0 bases, the J end by 3 bases, with 7 bases between. CDR3 length: 13 amino acids. The CDR3 nucleotides are TGCGCCAGCAGCTTGGTCACCGGCTACGAGCAGTACTTC. It translates to CASSLVTGYEQYF.

This clone has only one observation. The rearrangement links TRBV18 to TRBJ1-2; 7 nucleotides align to TRBD1. Looked up from germline, CDR1 is KGHSH and CDR2 is LQKENI. The CDR3 loop spans 13 amino acids. With V trimmed by 4 bases and J by 8 bases, 7 bases remained unmatched. In nucleotides, the CDR3 is TGTGCCAGCTCACAGGACAGGATGGGAGGCTACACCTTC. Amino acid sequence: CASSQDRMGGYTF.

V and J are TRBV5-1 and TRBJ2-1, with TRBD1 matching 8 bases. The CDR3 covers 18 residues. Unmatched junction bases numbered 15, after V lost 0 bases and J lost 7 bases. CDR1 and CDR2 from the germline V gene are SGHRS and YFSETQ. CDR3 sequence: CASSLAPSDRDLRNEQFF. The CDR3 nucleotides are TGCGCCAGCAGCTTGGCCCCCTCGGACAGGGACCTTAGGAATGAGCAGTTCTTC. The variable domain in full, with the rest retrieved from reference TRBV5-1 and TRBJ2-1, is KAGVTQTPRYLIKTRGQQVTLSCSPISGHRSVSWYQQTPGQGLQFLFEYFSETQRNKGNFPGRFSGRQFSNSRSEMNVSTLELGDSALYLCASSLAPSDRDLRNEQFFGPGTRLTVL.

The count of this clone is one. V and J are TRBV7-9 and TRBJ2-3, with 8 bases lining up with TRBD1. The germline CDR1 and CDR2 sequences are SEHNR and FQNEAQ (reference sequence). The CDR3 runs 18 residues. The J segment lost 2 bases and the V segment lost 1 base, leaving 11 bases of the junction unmatched. The CDR3 loop is CASSLGLTGDPYTDTQYF. The CDR3 region has the DNA TGTGCCAGCAGCTTAGGCCTGACAGGGGATCCCTACACAGATACGCAGTATTTT.

V gene TRBV2 combines with J gene TRBJ1-4; no firm D call. This CDR3 is 16 amino acids long. The germline V gene encodes CDR1 SNHLY and CDR2 FYNNEI. The ends were cut back, 3 bases at V and 3 bases at J, with 14 bases in the middle. CDR3 residues: CASSDAAAGPNEKLFF. In DNA form, the CDR3 reads TGTGCCAGCAGTGATGCGGCAGCCGGGCCTAATGAAAAACTGTTTTTT. Full variable domain (missing parts from reference TRBV2 and TRBJ1-4): EPEVTQTPSHQVTQMGQEVILRCVPISNHLYFYWYRQILGQKVEFLVSFYNNEISEKSEIFDDQFSVERPDGSNFTLKIRSTKLEDSAMYFCASSDAAAGPNEKLFFGSGTQLSVL.

The rearrangement joins TRBV24-1 to TRBJ1-2; D is possibly TRBD1 (6 bases). The germline CDR1 and CDR2 sequences are KGHDR and SFDVKD. V gave up 5 bases and J gave up 3 bases, with 18 bases separating them. The CDR3 is made up of 16 amino acids. The CDR3 protein is CATSALGGGGDYGYTF. The CDR3 region has the DNA TGTGCCACCAGTGCCCTCGGGGGAGGGGGTGACTATGGCTACACCTTC.

The chain combines TRBV30 with TRBJ2-7; possible D gene TRBD1, 5 bases. Germline assignment: CDR1 GTSNPN and CDR2 SVGIG (reference sequence). The CDR3 runs 12 residues. V was cut by 0 bases and J by 3 bases, with 6 bases left in between. The CDR3 nucleotides are TGTGCCTGGAGTGTAGGGGTCTACGAGCAGTACTTC. It yields the protein CAWSVGVYEQYF.

The DNA for the CDR3 is TGTGCCACCAGTGATCGCCGAGGGGCCAACTATGGCTACACCTTC. This translates into CATSDRRGANYGYTF. This rearrangement joins TRBV24-1 to TRBJ1-2; maybe TRBD1 (5 bases). V was shortened by 3 bases and J by 2 bases, with 12 bases between the two germline ends. CDR1 KGHDR and CDR2 SFDVKD come from the germline V gene. The CDR3 runs to 15 residues.

The chain combines TRBV6-5 with TRBJ2-7; unclear D gene. Germline V gene sequence: CDR1 MNHEY, CDR2 SVGAGI. This CDR3 contains 15 residues. V lost 0 bases, J lost 3 bases, and 12 bases lay in between. This CDR3 reads CASSYSSPRDYEQYF. CDR3 nucleotides: TGTGCCAGCAGTTACTCGAGCCCAAGGGACTACGAGCAGTACTTC.

J is TRBJ1-2 and V is TRBV6-1; D may be TRBD1 (6 bases). CDR1 is MNHNS, CDR2 SASEGT, per germline. This CDR3 is 15 amino acids long. The V gene lost 0 bases and the J gene lost 3 bases, with 11 bases spanning the gap. The CDR3 DNA reads as TGTGCCAGCAGTGAAGCGGGTACAGGGTACTATGGCTACACCTTC. It translates to CASSEAGTGYYGYTF.

The rearrangement joins TRBV4-2 to TRBJ2-7; D not certain. V shed 1 base and J shed 7 bases, with 17 bases lying between them. This CDR3 is 15 amino acids long. Germline-derived CDR1 and CDR2 are LGHNA and YNFKEQ. CDR3 sequence reads: CASSQVQLDGNEQYF. For the CDR3, the DNA is TGTGCCAGCAGCCAAGTACAGTTGGATGGGAATGAGCAGTACTTC.

The chain joins TRBV5-1 to TRBJ2-7, with D unclear. The length of the CDR3 is 13 residues. V was shortened by 4 bases and J by 0 bases, with 8 bases between the two germline ends. The germline V gene has CDR1 SGHRS and CDR2 YFSETQ. The DNA of the CDR3 is TGCGCCAGCAGCCCATCTCCCTCCTACGAGCAGTACTTC. Protein: CASSPSPSYEQYF.

The CDR3 DNA reads as TGTGCCAGCAGCTTAGCCCGACCCGGGACAGCTAATGAAAAACTGTTTTTT. Its protein is CASSLARPGTANEKLFF. The V call is TRBV13, the J call TRBJ1-4, with 7 bases lining up with TRBD1. The trim removed 1 base at V and 3 bases at J, leaving 8 bases unmatched. CDR3 size: 17 residues. CDR1 and CDR2 (germline): PRHDT, FYEKMQ (reference sequence).

This chain uses TRBV6-4 with TRBJ2-3, with D tentatively TRBD1 (5 bases). Trimming pared 3 bases from V and 4 bases from J, leaving 14 bases between. The CDR3 sequence is 15 residues long. In germline, CDR1 is MRHNA, CDR2 SNTAGT. CDR3: CASSEQAGRADTQYF. The CDR3 DNA reads TGTGCCAGCAGTGAACAGGCAGGACGTGCAGATACGCAGTATTTT.

The V call is TRBV6-5, the J call TRBJ2-2, with TRBD2 identical over 14 bases. Trimming removed 9 bases from V and 7 bases from J; junction bases left unmatched: 4. This CDR3 has 14 amino acids. Germline loops: CDR1 MNHEY, CDR2 SVGAGI. CDR3 in amino acids: CASRGLAGVGELFF. CDR3 in DNA: TGTGCCAGTCGGGGACTAGCGGGAGTCGGGGAGCTGTTTTTT.

In regard to this clone: Other DNA sequences within the sample encode an identical CDR3. The chain carries TRBV7-9 and TRBJ1-1; D gene uncertain. Germline CDR1 reads SEHNR; CDR2 reads FQNEAQ (reference sequence). This CDR3 spans 14 amino acids. V was trimmed by 1 base and J by 1 base, leaving 7 bases between them. CDR3 in amino acids: CASSLVVGNTEAFF. CDR3 DNA sequence: TGTGCCAGCAGCTTAGTGGTGGGGAACACTGAAGCTTTCTTT. Filled out from reference TRBV7-9 and TRBJ1-1, the complete variable domain reads DTGVSQNPRHKITKRGQNVTFRCDPISEHNRLYWYRQTLGQGPEFLTYFQNEAQLEKSRLLSDRFSAERPKGSFSTLEIQRTEQGDSAMYLCASSLVVGNTEAFFGQGTRLTVV.

V is TRBV6-5 and J is TRBJ1-2; D uncertain. CDR1 is MNHEY, CDR2 SVGAGI, per germline. The V end was cut by 6 bases, the J end by 7 bases, with 12 bases between. This CDR3 spans 12 amino acids. The CDR3 sequence is CASSYGRGGYTF. The DNA of the CDR3 is TGTGCCAGCAGCTACGGCCGGGGTGGCTACACCTTC.

The J gene is TRBJ2-1, the V gene TRBV27; D might be TRBD2 (6 bases). Trimming removed 6 bases from V and 3 bases from J, with 12 bases in between. This CDR3 comprises 14 residues. Germline lookup yields CDR1 MNHEY and CDR2 SMNVEV (reference sequence). The CDR3 DNA reads TGTGCCAGCAGCCGCCTGGGGGGCTACAATGAGCAGTTCTTC. Translating gives CASSRLGGYNEQFF.

The chain carries TRBV4-2 and TRBJ2-7; 9 bases agree with TRBD2. CDR3 size: 13 residues. Germline V gene lookup returns CDR1 LGHNA and CDR2 YNFKEQ. Germline trimming cut 5 bases from V and 6 bases from J; bases unmatched to any gene: 5. The chain's CDR3 is CASSNSGSSEQYF. In DNA, the CDR3 is TGTGCCAGCAGCAATAGCGGGAGTTCCGAGCAGTACTTC.

The CDR3 region is CASRPHGAYEQYF. In DNA form, the CDR3 reads TGTGCCAGTAGACCCCACGGGGCATACGAGCAGTACTTC. The chain carries TRBV19 and TRBJ2-7; TRBD1 or TRBD2 may be the D gene (5 bases each). Germline V gene sequence: CDR1 LNHDA, CDR2 SQIVND (reference sequence). The CDR3 totals 13 residues. V lost 6 bases and J 4 bases, leaving 13 bases between the germline ends.

V gene TRBV19 combines with J gene TRBJ1-4; 8 positions agree with TRBD1. The CDR3 consists of 15 residues. Germline values: CDR1 LNHDA, CDR2 SQIVND (reference sequence). V trimming: 5 bases; J trimming: 5 bases; junction bases outside the gene matches: 7. The CDR3 sequence is CASSGYRDRNEKLFF. DNA for the CDR3: TGTGCCAGTAGTGGTTACCGGGACAGGAATGAAAAACTGTTTTTT.

The chain combines TRBV6-2 or TRBV6-3 with TRBJ2-3; D is unresolved. This CDR3 has 13 amino acids. V dropped 1 base and J dropped 9 bases, with 11 bases sitting between them. Germline CDR1 is MNHEY and CDR2 is SVGEGT. The CDR3 protein is CASSYFRATTQYF. The CDR3 DNA sequence: TGTGCCAGCAGTTACTTTAGGGCTACAACGCAGTATTTT.

V usage is TRBV7-9 and J usage is TRBJ2-1; the match to TRBD1 covers 7 bases. CDR3 size: 14 residues. V lost 1 base to trimming and J lost 10 bases; unmatched junction nucleotides: 7. In germline, CDR1 is SEHNR, CDR2 FQNEAQ (reference sequence). The CDR3 loop reads CASSLDTGAREQFF. The CDR3 DNA reads as TGTGCCAGCAGCTTAGACACAGGGGCTCGGGAGCAGTTCTTC.

The V gene is TRBV11-2, the J gene TRBJ2-5, with D uncertain. Germline loops: CDR1 SGHAT, CDR2 FQNNGV. The CDR3 extends over 13 amino acids. The ends were cut back, 0 bases at V and 12 bases at J, with 14 bases in the middle. The CDR3 is CASSLDLGLPKYF. In DNA form, the CDR3 reads TGTGCCAGCAGCTTAGATCTTGGCCTACCCAAGTACTTC.

V usage is TRBV5-1 and J usage is TRBJ1-1; D gene ambiguous. V was pared by 0 bases and J by 11 bases, with 17 bases between. The CDR3 consists of 14 residues. The germline V gene encodes CDR1 SGHRS and CDR2 YFSETQ. The CDR3 coding sequence is TGCGCCAGCAGCTTGGGGGTAGCGTCGAGGGTGGCTTTCTTT. Its translation: CASSLGVASRVAFF.

The chain links TRBV12-3 or TRBV12-4 to TRBJ1-1, with D hard to call. The CDR3 totals 11 residues. V shed 1 base and J shed 10 bases, with 7 bases lying between them. Here the CDR3 DNA reads TGTGCCAGCAGTTTAGACAGTGGAGCTTTCTTT. This translates into CASSLDSGAFF.